The present entry profiles one TCR beta chain with its context. These data come from a study of human T cells and chemical hapten exposure. At the level of the study: Enrolled patients were predominantly female and had alopecia areata, totalis or universalis.

MiXCR, run by TCRdb on the RACE reads, gives a single entry per CDR3 protein. The data hold 70,000 to 80,000 distinct CDR3 sequences, with approximately 32% observed a single time. Sample time point: patch test 1, 2 weeks after DPC sensitization. Treatment described: therapeutic diphenylcyclopropenone sensitization with weekly scalp DPC. Every patch test was put on after a blood sample was taken. Whole blood that had not been fractionated was the source of extracted total RNA. The specimen comprised whole blood, sampled in connection with sensitization to the hapten diphenylcyclopropenone (DPC). The sequence derives from a man aged 40-55 years with alopecia areata. Some clones in this sample may be carry-over from other donors' samples.

The CDR3 loop is CASKPPRTANTEAFF. CDR3 nucleotide sequence: TGTGCCAGCAAGCCCCCCCGGACAGCGAACACTGAAGCTTTCTTT. The rearrangement joins TRBV25-1 to TRBJ1-1; TRBD1 is a possible D gene (6 bases). The CDR3 consists of 15 residues. The V end was cut by 7 bases, the J end by 1 base, with 16 bases between. Germline CDR1 is MGHDK and CDR2 is SYGVNS.